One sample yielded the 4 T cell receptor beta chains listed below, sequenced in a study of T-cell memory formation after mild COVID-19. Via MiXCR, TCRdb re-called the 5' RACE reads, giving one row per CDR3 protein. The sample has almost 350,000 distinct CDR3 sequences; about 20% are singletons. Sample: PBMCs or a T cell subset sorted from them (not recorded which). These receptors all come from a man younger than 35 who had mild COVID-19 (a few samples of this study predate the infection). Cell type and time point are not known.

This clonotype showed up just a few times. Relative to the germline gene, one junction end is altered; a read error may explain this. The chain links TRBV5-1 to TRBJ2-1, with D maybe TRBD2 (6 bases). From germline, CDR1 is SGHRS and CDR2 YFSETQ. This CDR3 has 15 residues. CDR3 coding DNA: TGCGCCAGCAGCTTGGACGGGGGAACCTACATTGAGCAGTTCTTC. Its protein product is CASSLDGGTYIEQFF.

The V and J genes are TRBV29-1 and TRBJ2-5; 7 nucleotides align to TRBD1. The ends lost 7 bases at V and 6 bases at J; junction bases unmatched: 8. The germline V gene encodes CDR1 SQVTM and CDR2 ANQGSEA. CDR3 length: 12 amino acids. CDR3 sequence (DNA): TGCAGCGGGAAACAGGGGTCAAAGACCCAGTACTTC. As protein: CSGKQGSKTQYF.

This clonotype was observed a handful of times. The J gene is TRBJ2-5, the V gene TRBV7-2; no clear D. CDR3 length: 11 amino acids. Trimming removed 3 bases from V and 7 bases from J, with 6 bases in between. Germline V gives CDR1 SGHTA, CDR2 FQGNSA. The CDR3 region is CASSFWGTQYF. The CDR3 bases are TGTGCCAGCAGCTTCTGGGGGACCCAGTACTTC.

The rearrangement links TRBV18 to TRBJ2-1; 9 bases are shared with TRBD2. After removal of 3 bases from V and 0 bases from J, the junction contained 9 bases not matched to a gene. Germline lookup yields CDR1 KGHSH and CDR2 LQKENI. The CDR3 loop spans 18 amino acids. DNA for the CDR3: TGTGCCAGCTCACCCGGGGTAGCGGGGGCGAGCTCCTACAATGAGCAGTTCTTC. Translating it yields CASSPGVAGASSYNEQFF. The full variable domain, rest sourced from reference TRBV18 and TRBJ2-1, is NAGVMQNPRHLVRRRGQEARLRCSPMKGHSHVYWYRQLPEEGLKFMVYLQKENIIDESGMPKERFSAEFPKEGPSILRIQQVVRGDSAAYFCASSPGVAGASSYNEQFFGPGTRLTVL.